What follows are 26 T cell receptor beta chains derived from one specimen sequenced in a study of blood T cell repertoires in COVID-19. Measured with immunoSEQ multiplex PCR; TCRdb has only the in-frame clones, and not every one. The data show roughly 250,000 clones, 86% seen once. The sample consisted of PBMCs or T cells enriched from blood (not recorded which). These receptors originate from a woman aged 35 to 49 with acute COVID-19.

The V gene is TRBV21-1, the J gene TRBJ2-7; the table names TRBD2, a call not compared with the DNA. TRBV21-1 is termed a pseudogene. CDR3 length: 11 amino acids. CDR3 in amino acids: CASSKLAEQYF. The CDR3, as DNA: TGTGCCAGCAGCAAACTAGCCGAGCAGTACTTC.

Here the CDR3 DNA reads TGTGCCAGCTCACCACCGAAGACTATGCAAGAGACCCAGTACTTC. Its translation: CASSPPKTMQETQYF. The chain has TRBV18 and TRBJ2-5; D may be TRBD2 (5 bases). V lost 0 bases and J lost 2, with 10 bases in between. The CDR3 is 15 residues long. Germline CDR1 is KGHSH and CDR2 is LQKENI.

The chain couples TRBV5-4 to TRBJ1-2; D is ambiguous. Germline V gene lookup returns CDR1 SGHNT and CDR2 YYREEE (reference sequence). V was pared by 0 bases and J by 3 bases, with 9 bases between. CDR3 size: 14 residues. The CDR3 loop reads CASSLGQPDYGYTF. Written as DNA, the CDR3 is TGTGCCAGCAGCTTGGGACAACCGGACTATGGCTACACCTTC.

The V call is TRBV6-5, the J call TRBJ2-5; 9 positions match TRBD2. Germline CDR1 and CDR2: MNHEY and SVGAGI. The CDR3 runs 15 residues. V lost 3 bases to trimming and J lost 5 bases; unmatched junction nucleotides: 7. DNA of the CDR3: TGTGCCAGCAGTTATAGCGGGAGAGTGGGCGAGACCCAGTACTTC. Its protein product is CASSYSGRVGETQYF.

The rearrangement uses TRBV4-2 and TRBJ2-1, with TRBD2 identical over 8 bases. CDR3 length: 16 residues. V was pared by 0 bases and J by 9 bases, with 10 bases of the junction left unmatched. Germline CDR1 is LGHNA and CDR2 is YNFKEQ. CDR3 loop: CASSQESGAGGGEQFF. CDR3 coding DNA: TGTGCCAGCAGCCAAGAGTCCGGCGCGGGAGGAGGTGAGCAGTTCTTC.

The chain links TRBV19 to TRBJ2-5; 10 bases map to TRBD2. The CDR3 extends over 13 amino acids. Germline lookup yields CDR1 LNHDA and CDR2 SQIVND (reference sequence). Losses at the gene ends were 6 bases for V and 5 bases for J; bases not matched to a gene: 3. CDR3 protein: CASSLGLAETQYF. The CDR3 region has the DNA TGTGCCAGTAGCCTGGGACTAGCGGAGACCCAGTACTTC.

This rearrangement joins TRBV7-9 to TRBJ2-1, with 16 nucleotides matching TRBD2. The CDR3 is 19 residues long. In germline, CDR1 is SEHNR, CDR2 FQNEAQ (reference sequence). V lost 2 bases to trimming and J lost 1 base; unmatched junction nucleotides: 5. The chain's CDR3 is CASSLSGLAGGPSYNEQFF. The CDR3 bases are TGTGCCAGCAGCTTATCGGGACTAGCGGGAGGGCCTTCCTACAATGAGCAGTTCTTC.

This chain links TRBV30 with TRBJ2-5; the D is unclear. With 4 bases removed from V and 5 bases from J, the gap between germline ends came to 8 bases. This CDR3 region has 11 residues. Germline assignment: CDR1 GTSNPN and CDR2 SVGIG (reference sequence). Here the CDR3 DNA reads TGTGCCTGGAACAACGGGGAGACCCAGTACTTC. This sequence encodes CAWNNGETQYF.

The rearrangement links TRBV6-5 to TRBJ1-2, with D tentatively TRBD1 (6 bases). V was trimmed by 6 bases and J by 8 bases, leaving 22 bases between them. The CDR3 loop spans 15 amino acids. Germline CDR1 and CDR2: MNHEY and SVGAGI. CDR3 sequence: CASSPDGGLSRGYTF. In nucleotides, the CDR3 is TGTGCCAGCAGCCCGGACGGGGGGCTCTCGAGAGGCTACACCTTC.

The V call is TRBV30, the J call TRBJ2-5, with D possibly matching TRBD2 (5 bases). Germline CDR1 is GTSNPN and CDR2 is SVGIG (reference sequence). The CDR3 runs to 15 residues. V was clipped by 4 bases and J by 2 bases, with 17 bases between them. This CDR3 reads CAWTPLGSLQETQYF. In DNA, the CDR3 is TGTGCCTGGACTCCCCTTGGGAGCCTTCAAGAGACCCAGTACTTC.

The chain combines TRBV29-1 with TRBJ1-4; D possibly corresponds to TRBD1 (5 bases). Germline CDR1 SQVTM, CDR2 ANQGSEA. CDR3 length: 14 amino acids. Trimming removed 0 bases at V and 5 bases at J, with 10 bases between. The CDR3 protein is CSVEESGENEKLFF. For the CDR3, the DNA is TGCAGCGTTGAAGAATCGGGGGAGAATGAAAAACTGTTTTTT.

The genes are TRBV5-1 and TRBJ1-3, with 7 bases aligning to TRBD1. The CDR3 is 17 residues long. Germline values: CDR1 SGHRS, CDR2 YFSETQ. Losses at the gene ends were 0 bases for V and 7 bases for J; bases not matched to a gene: 13. The DNA of the CDR3 is TGCGCCAGCAGCTTGGACCCCGACAGGGTTGAACGGAACACCATATATTTT. This sequence encodes CASSLDPDRVERNTIYF.

The chain uses TRBV10-3 and TRBJ1-1, with a weak D call TRBD1 (5 bases). The CDR3 extends over 15 amino acids. V was pared by 5 bases and J by 1 base, with 14 bases between. Per germline, CDR1 ENHRY and CDR2 SYGVKD. The DNA for the CDR3 is TGTGCCATCAGTTCCGGACATCTCGAGAACACTGAAGCTTTCTTT. As protein: CAISSGHLENTEAFF.

For this clone: The junction shows a germline mismatch at one end, possibly a read error. The V call is TRBV25-1, the J call TRBJ2-2; TRBD1 is a possible D gene (5 bases). Germline V lookup: CDR1 MGHDK, CDR2 SYGVNS. The CDR3 totals 15 residues. The CDR3 region has the DNA TGTGCCAGCAGTGTTTTGGCAGGGAACGCCGGGGAGCTGTTTTTT. Protein product: CASSVLAGNAGELFF.

J is TRBJ2-5 and V is TRBV4-1; D is possibly TRBD2 (6 bases). Germline lookup yields CDR1 MGHRA and CDR2 YSYEKL. This CDR3 has 16 residues. Trimming left V 0 bases short and J 2 bases short, with 13 bases between. This CDR3 is CASSQDHRGRQETQYF. CDR3 bases: TGCGCCAGCAGCCAAGATCACCGGGGGAGGCAAGAGACCCAGTACTTC.

The chain is built from TRBV7-2 and TRBJ1-5; maybe TRBD1 (6 bases). This CDR3 comprises 16 residues. Trimming stripped 5 bases from V and 1 base from J, with 15 bases between. Per the germline V gene, CDR1 is SGHTA and CDR2 is FQGNSA. The CDR3 DNA reads as TGTGCCAGCAGCCCTCACCCCAGGGGAAGCAATCAGCCCCAGCATTTT. Translation: CASSPHPRGSNQPQHF.

This clone was recorded once. The chain couples TRBV6-1 to TRBJ1-4; 7 bases line up with TRBD1. The V gene's germline CDR1 is MNHNS and CDR2 SASEGT. The CDR3 length is 14 residues. After removal of 3 bases from V and 8 bases from J, the junction contained 6 bases not matched to a gene. CDR3 sequence reads: CASSDRQGQEKLFF. Here the CDR3 DNA reads TGTGCCAGCAGTGATCGACAGGGCCAAGAAAAACTGTTTTTT.

The CDR3 DNA follows: TGTGCCATCAGTGAGGACAGTGGCAATCAGCCCCAGCATTTT. This gives the protein CAISEDSGNQPQHF. The chain carries TRBV10-3 and TRBJ1-5, with TRBD1 as a possible D gene (5 bases). With 2 bases removed from V and 2 bases from J, the gap between germline ends came to 7 bases. This CDR3 has 14 residues. Germline V gene data show CDR1 as ENHRY and CDR2 as SYGVKD.

This chain joins TRBV7-3 and TRBJ2-5; maybe TRBD2 (6 bases). This CDR3 comprises 14 residues. V was trimmed by 2 bases and J by 9 bases, leaving 16 bases between them. CDR1 is SGHTA, CDR2 FQGTGA, per germline. The CDR3 nucleotides are TGTGCCAGCAGCTTACCTGCCAGGACTACGGCCCAGTACTTC. This encodes CASSLPARTTAQYF.

The chain couples TRBV19 to TRBJ1-5; D call uncertain. V shed 7 bases and J shed 4 bases, with 14 bases lying between them. CDR1 and CDR2 from the germline V gene are LNHDA and SQIVND (reference sequence). This CDR3 contains 14 residues. The CDR3 DNA is TGTGCCAGTATTGGAGGAGGGTTGAATCAGCCCCAGCATTTT. Its translation is CASIGGGLNQPQHF.

The rearrangement links TRBV5-1 to TRBJ2-1, with 11 bases matching TRBD2. The CDR3 contains 13 residues. J lost 6 bases, V lost 4 bases, and 0 bases had no gene match. Germline V gene sequence: CDR1 SGHRS, CDR2 YFSETQ. CDR3 in amino acids: CASSGTSGNEQFF. The CDR3 DNA reads as TGCGCCAGCAGCGGGACTAGCGGCAATGAGCAGTTCTTC.

CDR3 in amino acids: CASSILAEATYEQYF. Here the CDR3 DNA reads TGTGCCAGCAGCATCCTTGCCGAGGCTACCTACGAGCAGTACTTC. This chain joins TRBV13 and TRBJ2-7, with D uncertain. Trimming took off 5 bases at V and 2 bases at J, with 16 bases between the two ends. Germline values: CDR1 PRHDT, CDR2 FYEKMQ (reference sequence). The CDR3 length is 15 residues.

This clone appeared a single time. V is TRBV4-2 and J is TRBJ2-3; TRBD2 matches at 14 bases. Germline CDR1 LGHNA, CDR2 YNFKEQ. V was pared by 1 base and J by 6 bases, with 6 bases of the junction left unmatched. This CDR3 comprises 17 residues. This chain's CDR3 is CASSQGLAGGPSDTQYF. The CDR3 nucleotides read TGTGCCAGCAGCCAAGGACTAGCGGGAGGGCCGTCCGATACGCAGTATTTT.

The chain employs TRBV6-2 or TRBV6-3 and TRBJ2-1; TRBD2 is a possible D gene (5 bases). V was shortened by 2 bases and J by 5 bases, with 7 bases between the two germline ends. CDR3 length equals 13 residues. CDR1 and CDR2 from the germline V gene are MNHEY and SVGEGT. The CDR3 DNA reads as TGTGCCAGCAGTTACCGGACTGACAATGAGCAGTTCTTC. Protein sequence: CASSYRTDNEQFF.

The genes are TRBV2 and TRBJ1-4; 7 positions match TRBD1. Germline assignment: CDR1 SNHLY and CDR2 FYNNEI. The CDR3 runs 16 residues. The V gene end was trimmed by 6 bases and the J gene end by 7 bases; junction bases not matched to a gene: 14. This CDR3 is CASSRGPGTDPEKLFF. The DNA for the CDR3 is TGTGCCAGCAGCCGAGGTCCAGGGACAGATCCTGAAAAACTGTTTTTT.

This chain joins TRBV10-3 and TRBJ2-5; D might be TRBD1 (8 bases). The V end lost 2 bases, the J end lost 2 bases, and 12 bases lay between the germline ends. Per germline, CDR1 ENHRY and CDR2 SYGVKD. The CDR3 has 15 residues. The CDR3 DNA follows: TGTGCCATCAGTGAGAGCGGGGACAGGCAAGAGACCCAGTACTTC. Amino acids: CAISESGDRQETQYF.